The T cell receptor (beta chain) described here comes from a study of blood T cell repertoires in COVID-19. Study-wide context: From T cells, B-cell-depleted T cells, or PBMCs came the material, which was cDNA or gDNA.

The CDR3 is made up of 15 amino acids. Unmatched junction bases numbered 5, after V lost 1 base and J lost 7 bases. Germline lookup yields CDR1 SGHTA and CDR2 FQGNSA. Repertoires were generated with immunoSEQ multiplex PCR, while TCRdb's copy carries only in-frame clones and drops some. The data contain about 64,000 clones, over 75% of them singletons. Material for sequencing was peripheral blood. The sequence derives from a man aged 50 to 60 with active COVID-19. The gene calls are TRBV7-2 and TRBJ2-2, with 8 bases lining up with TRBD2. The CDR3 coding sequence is TGTGCCAGCAGCTTAGAAGCGGGAGCCCACGGGGAGCTGTTTTTT. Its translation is CASSLEAGAHGELFF.